Here is one T cell receptor beta chain with its context. This sample is drawn from a study of T cell changes during pregnancy in multiple sclerosis. Sequencing was performed with immunoSEQ multiplex PCR; in TCRdb, only in-frame clones are kept and a portion is missing. The sample shows about 64,000 clones, about 96% of them seen only once. Germline CDR1 and CDR2: LNHDA and SQIVND (reference sequence). This CDR3 has 16 residues. The V and J ends lost 8 bases and 0 bases, in that order; junction bases with no gene match: 9. The sample here was CD8+ T cells from peripheral blood mononuclear cells, taken after pregnancy. The source of this sequence is a female donor with multiple sclerosis, enrolled in a pregnancy study. The gene calls are TRBV19 and TRBJ2-1; 8 bases fit TRBD1. CDR3 nucleotides: TGTGCCAGTGGGGTCGGGGACAGGAGCTCCTACAATGAGCAGTTCTTC. It is translated as CASGVGDRSSYNEQFF.